These 4 T cell receptor beta chains were sequenced from one sample in a study of regulatory T cells in long-lasting Graves disease. Library construction for TCR beta used iRepertoire HTBI primers and Arm-PCR of CDR3 regions. One entry per CDR3 protein results from TCRdb running MiXCR on the multiplex PCR reads. The table records a few hundred thousand distinct CDR3 sequences, roughly 12% of them present only once. Noted time point: newly diagnosed GD, antithyroid drugs for less than 3 months. With RNA extracted from PBMCs as input, the TCR library was made. These data were also reused for a study on T cells in Graves' hyperthyroidism and ophthalmopathy.

The sample was peripheral blood mononuclear cells (PBMCs), taken at new diagnosis, from a patient treated with antithyroid drugs. The source is a woman between 18 and 29 years old with Graves disease.

This clonotype showed up many times. The J gene is TRBJ2-1, the V gene TRBV19; D gene unclear. Deletions cut 7 bases from V and 5 bases from J, with 12 bases between. From germline, CDR1 is LNHDA and CDR2 SQIVND (reference sequence). The CDR3 sequence is 13 residues long. Here the CDR3 reads CASTHTTNNEQFF. CDR3 sequence (DNA): TGTGCCAGTACCCACACGACAAACAATGAGCAGTTCTTC.

This clonotype was counted only a few times. The V call is TRBV14, the J call TRBJ2-7; D unresolved. Trimming cost V 5 bases and J 2 bases, with 19 bases left between them. Per the germline V gene, CDR1 is SGHDN and CDR2 is FVKESK. The CDR3 is 16 amino acids. This chain's CDR3 is CASSTRTTLSPYEQYF. The CDR3 bases are TGTGCCAGCAGCACCCGGACCACTCTAAGTCCCTACGAGCAGTACTTC.

The DNA of the CDR3 is TGTGCCAGCAGCCCTTGGGGGCCTAGCGGTCCCTACGAGCAGTACTTC. Translation gives CASSPWGPSGPYEQYF. The rearrangement links TRBV3-1 to TRBJ2-7; D is perhaps TRBD2 (7 bases). The V gene's germline CDR1 is LGHDT and CDR2 YNNKEL (reference sequence). The CDR3 length is 16 residues. V lost 4 bases and J 2 bases, leaving 18 bases between the germline ends.

The sample holds many counts of this clonotype. The CDR3 loop reads CAISAGVEGEKLFF. Here the CDR3 DNA reads TGTGCCATCAGTGCAGGGGTTGAAGGTGAAAAACTGTTTTTT. The V and J genes are TRBV10-3 and TRBJ1-4; a weak D match, TRBD1 (6 bases). The CDR3 length is 14 residues. Germline CDR1 ENHRY, CDR2 SYGVKD. Trimming left V 4 bases short and J 7 bases short, with 13 bases between.